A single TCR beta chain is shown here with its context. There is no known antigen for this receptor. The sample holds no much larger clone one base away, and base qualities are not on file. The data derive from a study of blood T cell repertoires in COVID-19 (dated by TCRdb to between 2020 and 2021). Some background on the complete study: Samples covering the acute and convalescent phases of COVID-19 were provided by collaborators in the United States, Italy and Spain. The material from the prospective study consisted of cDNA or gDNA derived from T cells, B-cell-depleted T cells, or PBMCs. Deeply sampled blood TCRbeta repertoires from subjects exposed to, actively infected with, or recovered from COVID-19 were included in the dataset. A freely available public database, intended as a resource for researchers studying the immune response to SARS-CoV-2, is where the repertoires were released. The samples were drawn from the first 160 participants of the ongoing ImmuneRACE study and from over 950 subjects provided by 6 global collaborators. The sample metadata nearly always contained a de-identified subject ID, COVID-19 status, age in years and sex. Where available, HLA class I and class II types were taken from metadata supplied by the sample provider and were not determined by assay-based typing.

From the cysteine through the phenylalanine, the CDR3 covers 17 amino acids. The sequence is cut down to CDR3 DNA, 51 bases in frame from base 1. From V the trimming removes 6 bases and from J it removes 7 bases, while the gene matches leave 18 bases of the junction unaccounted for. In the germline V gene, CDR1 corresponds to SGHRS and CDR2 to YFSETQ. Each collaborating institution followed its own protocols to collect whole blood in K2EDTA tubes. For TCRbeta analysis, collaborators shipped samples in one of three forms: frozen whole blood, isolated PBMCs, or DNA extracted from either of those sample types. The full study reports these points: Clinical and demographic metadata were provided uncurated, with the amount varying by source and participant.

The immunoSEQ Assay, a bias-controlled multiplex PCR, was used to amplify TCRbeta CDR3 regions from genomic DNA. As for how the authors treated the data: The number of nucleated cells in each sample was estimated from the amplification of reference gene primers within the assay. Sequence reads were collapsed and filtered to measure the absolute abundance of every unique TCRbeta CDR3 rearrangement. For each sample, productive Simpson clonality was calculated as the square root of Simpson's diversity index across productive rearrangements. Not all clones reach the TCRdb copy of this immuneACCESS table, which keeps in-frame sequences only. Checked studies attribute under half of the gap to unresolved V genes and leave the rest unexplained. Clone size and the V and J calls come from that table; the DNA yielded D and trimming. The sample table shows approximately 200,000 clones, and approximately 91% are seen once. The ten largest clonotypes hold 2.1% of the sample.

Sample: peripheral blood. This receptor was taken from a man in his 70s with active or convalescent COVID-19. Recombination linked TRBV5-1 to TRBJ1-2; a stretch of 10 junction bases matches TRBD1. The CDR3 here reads CASNAGDRGMTAGGYTF. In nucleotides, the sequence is TGCGCCAGCAACGCTGGGGACAGGGGCATGACGGCTGGTGGCTACACCTTC.